This T cell receptor beta chain was recovered during a study of blood T cell repertoires in COVID-19. About the study: COVID-19 samples collected from the United States, Italy and Spain covered acute and convalescent phases. T cells, B-cell-depleted T cells, or PBMCs supplied cDNA or gDNA.

Germline CDR1 is MNHEY and CDR2 is SVGEGT. This CDR3 is 18 amino acids long. J gave up 2 bases and V 6 bases, and 14 bases lay outside the gene matches. In the original workflow: Reference gene primer amplification yielded estimated nucleated cell counts. TCRdb keeps only in-frame clones here, not all; method: immunoSEQ multiplex PCR. V, J and clone size derive from that table, while D and trimming were established from the DNA sequence. The top ten hold 3.5% to 4.5% of the sample, which has roughly 150,000 clones, 76% seen once. Only a few counts were recorded for this clone. This sequence joins TRBV6-2 or TRBV6-3 and TRBJ2-7; TRBD2 agrees at 12 bases. The sample comprised peripheral blood. The receptor's source is a man in his 60s with acute or convalescent COVID-19. As DNA, the CDR3 is TGTGCCAGCAGCCCTTACTCCGGGACTAGCGGGTTTCCCTACGAGCAGTACTTC. Protein sequence: CASSPYSGTSGFPYEQYF.